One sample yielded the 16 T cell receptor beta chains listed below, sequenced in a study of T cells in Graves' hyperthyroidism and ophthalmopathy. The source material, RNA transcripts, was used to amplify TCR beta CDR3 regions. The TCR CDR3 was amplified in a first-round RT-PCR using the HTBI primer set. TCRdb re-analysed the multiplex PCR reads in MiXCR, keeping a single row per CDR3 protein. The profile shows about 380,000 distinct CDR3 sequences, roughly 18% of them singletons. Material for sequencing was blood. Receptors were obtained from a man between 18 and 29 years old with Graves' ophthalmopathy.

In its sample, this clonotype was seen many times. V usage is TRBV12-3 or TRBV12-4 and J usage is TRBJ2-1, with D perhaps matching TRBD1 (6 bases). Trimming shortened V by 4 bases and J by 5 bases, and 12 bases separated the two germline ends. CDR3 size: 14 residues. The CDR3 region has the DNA TGTGCCAGCAGTTCTCGGACAGATAACAATGAGCAGTTCTTC. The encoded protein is CASSSRTDNNEQFF.

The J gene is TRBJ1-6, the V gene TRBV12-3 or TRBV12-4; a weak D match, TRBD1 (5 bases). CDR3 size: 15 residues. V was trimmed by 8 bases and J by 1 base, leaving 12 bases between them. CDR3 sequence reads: CASCRDGSYNSPLHF. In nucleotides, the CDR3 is TGTGCCAGCTGCAGGGACGGATCCTATAATTCACCCCTCCACTTT.

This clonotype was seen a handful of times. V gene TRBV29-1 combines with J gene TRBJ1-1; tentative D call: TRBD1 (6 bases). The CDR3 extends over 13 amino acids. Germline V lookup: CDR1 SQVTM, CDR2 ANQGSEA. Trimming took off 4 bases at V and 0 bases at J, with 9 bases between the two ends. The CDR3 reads CSVAAGVNTEAFF. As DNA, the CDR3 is TGCAGCGTTGCAGCAGGGGTGAACACTGAAGCTTTCTTT.

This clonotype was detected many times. The DNA of the CDR3 is TGTGCCAGCAGGCCTCGGGACAGGGACACTGAAGCTTTCTTT. It yields the protein CASRPRDRDTEAFF. V is TRBV6-1 and J is TRBJ1-1; 9 bases line up with TRBD1. CDR3 length equals 14 residues. The trim removed 6 bases at V and 3 bases at J, leaving 5 bases unmatched. Germline values: CDR1 MNHNS, CDR2 SASEGT.

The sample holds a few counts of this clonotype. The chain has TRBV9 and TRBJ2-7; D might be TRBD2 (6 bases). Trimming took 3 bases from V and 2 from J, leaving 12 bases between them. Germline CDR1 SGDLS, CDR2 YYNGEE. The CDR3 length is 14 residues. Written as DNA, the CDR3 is TGTGCCAGCAGCGCCTCTGCGGGGACCTACGAGCAGTACTTC. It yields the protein CASSASAGTYEQYF.

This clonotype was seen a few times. CDR3 in amino acids: CASSFSLAGTDTQYF. CDR3 sequence (DNA): TGTGCCAGCAGTTTCTCGCTAGCGGGCACAGATACGCAGTATTTT. The V and J genes are TRBV12-3 or TRBV12-4 and TRBJ2-3; 7 bases line up with TRBD2. The CDR3 sequence is 15 residues long. Trimming at V came to 3 bases and at J to 1 base, leaving 4 bases not matched to a gene.

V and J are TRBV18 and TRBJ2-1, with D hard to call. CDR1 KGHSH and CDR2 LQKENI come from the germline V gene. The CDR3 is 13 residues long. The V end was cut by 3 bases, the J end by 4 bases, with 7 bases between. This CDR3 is CASSPPIYNEQFF. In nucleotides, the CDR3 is TGTGCCAGCTCACCCCCCATATACAATGAGCAGTTCTTC.

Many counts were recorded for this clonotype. The CDR3 loop is CASNRDRQETQYF. The CDR3 nucleotides read TGTGCCAGCAACCGGGACAGGCAAGAGACCCAGTACTTC. This chain connects TRBV6-1 to TRBJ2-5; 8 nucleotides agree with TRBD1. Germline trimming cut 7 bases from V and 2 bases from J; bases unmatched to any gene: 3. CDR3 length: 13 amino acids. Germline loops: CDR1 MNHNS, CDR2 SASEGT.

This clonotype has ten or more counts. Written as DNA, the CDR3 is TGTGCCAGCAGCCAAGATTTTGGGACAATGAATGGCTACACCTTC. Protein product: CASSQDFGTMNGYTF. This rearrangement joins TRBV3-1 to TRBJ1-2; TRBD1 might be the D (6 bases). The CDR3 loop spans 15 amino acids. V lost 0 bases and J lost 6, with 14 bases in between. Germline assignment: CDR1 LGHDT and CDR2 YNNKEL (reference sequence).

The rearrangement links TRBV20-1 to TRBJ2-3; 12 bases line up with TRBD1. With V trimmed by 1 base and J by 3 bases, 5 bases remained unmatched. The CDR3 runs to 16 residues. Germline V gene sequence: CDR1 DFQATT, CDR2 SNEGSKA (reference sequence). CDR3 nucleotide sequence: TGCAGTGCTAGAGGTTCGGGACAGGGGGCAACAGATACGCAGTATTTT. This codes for CSARGSGQGATDTQYF.

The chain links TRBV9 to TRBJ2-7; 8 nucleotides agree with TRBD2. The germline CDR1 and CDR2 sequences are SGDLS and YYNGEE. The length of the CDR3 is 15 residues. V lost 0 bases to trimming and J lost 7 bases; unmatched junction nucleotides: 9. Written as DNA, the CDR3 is TGTGCCAGCAGCGTAGGTAACGGGGGGGCCGAGGAGCAGTACTTC. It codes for CASSVGNGGAEEQYF.

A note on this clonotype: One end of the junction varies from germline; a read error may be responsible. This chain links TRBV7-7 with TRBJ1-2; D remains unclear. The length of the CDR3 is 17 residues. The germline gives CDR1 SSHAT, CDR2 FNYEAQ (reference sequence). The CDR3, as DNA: TGTGCTAGCAGCTCCAATATTCCATCCGTCTCCCGCTATGGCTACACCTTC. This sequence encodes CASSSNIPSVSRYGYTF.

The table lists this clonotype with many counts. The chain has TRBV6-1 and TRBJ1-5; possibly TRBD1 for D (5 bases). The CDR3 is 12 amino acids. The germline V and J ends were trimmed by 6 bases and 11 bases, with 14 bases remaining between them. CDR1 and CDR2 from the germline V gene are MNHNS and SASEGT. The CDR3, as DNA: TGTGCCAGCAGCGGCGACTCACAGGCCCAGCATTTT. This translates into CASSGDSQAQHF.

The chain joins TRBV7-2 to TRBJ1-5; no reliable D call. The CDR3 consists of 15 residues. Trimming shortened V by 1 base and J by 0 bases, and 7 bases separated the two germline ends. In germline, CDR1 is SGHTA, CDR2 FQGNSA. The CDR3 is CASSLGVYSNQPQHF. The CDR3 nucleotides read TGTGCCAGCAGCTTAGGGGTCTATAGCAATCAGCCCCAGCATTTT.

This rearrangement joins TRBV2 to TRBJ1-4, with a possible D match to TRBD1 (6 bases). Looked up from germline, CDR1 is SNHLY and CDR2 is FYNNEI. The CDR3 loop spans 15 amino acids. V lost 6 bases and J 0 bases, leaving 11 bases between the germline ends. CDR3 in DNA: TGTGCCAGCAGGGGGTGGACAGCAACTAATGAAAAACTGTTTTTT. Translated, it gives CASRGWTATNEKLFF.

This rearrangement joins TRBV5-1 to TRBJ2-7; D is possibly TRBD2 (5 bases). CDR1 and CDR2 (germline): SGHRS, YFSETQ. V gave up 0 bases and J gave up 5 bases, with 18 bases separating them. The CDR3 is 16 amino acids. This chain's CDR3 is CASSLAPRELGNEQYF. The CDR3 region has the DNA TGCGCCAGCAGCTTGGCCCCGAGGGAATTGGGAAACGAGCAGTACTTC.